This section outlines one TCR beta chain sequence together with its context. This sample is drawn from a study of blood T cell repertoires in COVID-19. This CDR3 comprises 18 residues. Trimming took off 1 base at V and 2 bases at J, with 17 bases between the two ends. Sequenced by immunoSEQ multiplex PCR; TCRdb stores in-frame clones only, minus some. The sample shows about 160,000 clones, about 84% of them seen only once. Sequenced input: PBMCs or T cells enriched from blood (not recorded which). The source of this sequence is a woman aged 40 to 50 with acute COVID-19. The chain employs TRBV23-1 and TRBJ2-2; D may be TRBD2 (6 bases). TRBV23-1 is designated an ORF whose function remains uncertain. In DNA, the CDR3 is TGCGCCAGCAGTCAATTTCAAGCGGGCGAATATAACACCGGGGAGCTGTTTTTT. Translation gives CASSQFQAGEYNTGELFF.